The entry below describes one T cell receptor (beta chain). Its antigen is still unknown. The data stem from a study of OX40 agonist ivuxolimab in advanced cancers. Turning to the study itself: An agonistic human IgG2 monoclonal antibody against OX40 (CD134) was given. Three patients had partial responses: one hepatocellular carcinoma, two cutaneous melanoma.

Whole-study findings and limits: There was clonal expansion of CD4+ and CD8+ blood T cells by week 6 at 0.1 to 3.0 mg/kg.

CDR3 size: 17 residues. Germline V gives CDR1 SGHAT, CDR2 FQNNGV. The J segment lost 4 bases and the V segment lost 6 bases, leaving 11 bases of the junction unmatched. This table comes from immunoSEQ multiplex PCR, and its TCRdb copy is limited to in-frame clones, with some not included. The sample yields 65,000 to 75,000 clones, 82% seen once. The material sequenced was CD4+ or CD8+ T cells sorted from blood, taken in a trial of the OX40 agonist ivuxolimab. J is TRBJ2-1 and V is TRBV11-2; 11 bases line up with TRBD2. The receptor comes from an adult with an advanced solid tumor such as melanoma, head and neck, liver or kidney cancer. This chain's CDR3 is CASRRIRTSGRYNEQFF. CDR3 DNA: TGTGCCAGCAGGCGGATTAGGACTAGCGGGCGATACAATGAGCAGTTCTTC.